This T cell receptor beta chain was sequenced during a study of cytomegalovirus exposure and HLA in healthy donors. This PCR relied on a set of 60 Vbeta primers and 13 Jbeta primers. Sequenced by immunoSEQ multiplex PCR; TCRdb stores in-frame clones only, minus some. The sample has around 120,000 clones, approximately 68% seen once; the top ten hold 1.6%. Study outcomes and limitations: A later analysis found that most CMV-associated TCR beta chains appeared HLA-restricted. Earlier results showed most TCR beta V segments being productive about 87% or about 30% of the time. A later analysis linked a missense DCLRE1C variant to TCR beta V- and J-gene trimming.

This clone was counted a few times. Its antigen is unknown. CDR1 SEHNR and CDR2 FQNEAQ come from the germline V gene (reference sequence). The CDR3 is made up of 15 amino acids. With 6 bases clipped from V and 5 bases from J, the junction kept 8 bases outside the gene matches. Source material: PBMCs. The chain is built from TRBV7-9 and TRBJ2-2, with 8 nucleotides matching TRBD1. This sequence originates from a man aged 25-45 years in good health and CMV-seropositive. The CDR3 is CASRLGTGGTGELFF. The CDR3 DNA reads TGTGCCAGCAGGTTGGGGACAGGAGGAACCGGGGAGCTGTTTTTT.